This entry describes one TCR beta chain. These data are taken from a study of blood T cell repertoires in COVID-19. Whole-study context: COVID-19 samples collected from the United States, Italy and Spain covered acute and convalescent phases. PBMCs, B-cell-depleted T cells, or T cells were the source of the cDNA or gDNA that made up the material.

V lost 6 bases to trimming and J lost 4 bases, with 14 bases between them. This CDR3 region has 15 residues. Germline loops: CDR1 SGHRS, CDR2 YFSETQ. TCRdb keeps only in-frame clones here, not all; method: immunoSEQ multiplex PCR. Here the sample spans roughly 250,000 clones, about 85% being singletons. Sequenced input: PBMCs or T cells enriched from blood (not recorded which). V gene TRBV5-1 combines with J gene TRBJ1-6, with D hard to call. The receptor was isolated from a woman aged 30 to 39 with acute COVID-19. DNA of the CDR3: TGCGCCAGCAATCCGGGAGTAGGTTATAATTCACCCCTCCACTTT. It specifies CASNPGVGYNSPLHF.